The clone carrying this T cell receptor beta chain was recorded a few times. Its antigen is not identified. CD45RO/CCR7/CD25/CD127/CD95/CD27 separated CD4+ naive, central memory, regulatory and stem cell-like memory cells by sorting. Of the isolated RNA, all was reverse transcribed, and so the sequenced material was expressed TCRB transcripts. Generated by immunoSEQ multiplex PCR, the TCRdb table keeps only in-frame clones and is missing some. Seen here are around 280,000 clones, over 14% observed once, and the top ten hold about 0.014%. CDR1 and CDR2 from the germline V gene are SGHNT and YYREEE (reference sequence). V trimming: 7 bases; J trimming: 5 bases; junction bases outside the gene matches: 12. This CDR3 has 15 residues. This sample is drawn from a study of beta chain features in type 1 diabetes. Whole-study context: Healthy donors and patients showed comparable age, gender and cell yields. Overall study results and limits: Type 1 diabetes patients had moderately but significantly shorter TCRB CDR3s in all four CD4+ subsets. The influence of HLA type on TCRB rearrangement stayed undetermined. The study found that naive, central memory and Treg TCRB repertoires appeared more similar in patients than in healthy donors.

The chain joins TRBV5-4 to TRBJ2-3, with 8 positions matching TRBD1. This receptor was taken from a man between 18 and 29 years old with type 1 diabetes. Sequenced sample: naive CD4+ T cells from blood. The CDR3 reads CASARGRGLGDTQYF. CDR3 nucleotides: TGTGCCAGCGCTAGGGGCAGGGGGCTTGGAGATACGCAGTATTTT.